The sequence of this T cell receptor beta chain was determined in a study of T cell responses to AZD1222 COVID-19 vaccine. Points from the study as a whole: There were mostly white British donors and more females than males, and clonal diversity was possibly underestimated. Across the whole spike, CD4 TCRs peaked at regions 160-218 and 743-854. Repertoires were obtained only post-peak T cell response. Only a handful of AZD1222 recipients, roughly 6 in all, had baseline seropositivity.

Profiling relied on immunoSEQ multiplex PCR, and the TCRdb table lists in-frame clones only, not all of them. The sample comprises 90,000 to 120,000 clones, approximately 90% of which are singletons, and over 3.5% rests with the top ten. As concerns this clone: Its antigen is not known.

Germline V gene sequence: CDR1 MNHEY, CDR2 SVGEGT. Germline trimming cut 3 bases from V and 5 bases from J; bases unmatched to any gene: 8. The CDR3 is 15 amino acids. This material consisted of peripheral blood, taken on day 0 of AZD1222 vaccination. The chain carries TRBV6-2 or TRBV6-3 and TRBJ2-3; 7 bases map to TRBD1. The TCR sequence derives from an adult in good health. The CDR3 loop reads CASSYRDSIQDTQYF. CDR3 nucleotide sequence: TGTGCCAGCAGTTATCGGGACAGCATACAAGATACGCAGTATTTT.